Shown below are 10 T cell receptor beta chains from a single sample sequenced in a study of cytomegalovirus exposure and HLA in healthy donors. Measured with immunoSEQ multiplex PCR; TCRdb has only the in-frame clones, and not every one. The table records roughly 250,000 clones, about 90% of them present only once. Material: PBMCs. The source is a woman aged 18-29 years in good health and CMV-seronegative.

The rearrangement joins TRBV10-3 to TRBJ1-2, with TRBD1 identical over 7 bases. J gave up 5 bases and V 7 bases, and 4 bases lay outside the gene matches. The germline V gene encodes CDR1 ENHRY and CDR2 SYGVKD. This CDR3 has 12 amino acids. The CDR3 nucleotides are TGTGCCATCAACGACAGGGCTTATGGCTACACCTTC. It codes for CAINDRAYGYTF.

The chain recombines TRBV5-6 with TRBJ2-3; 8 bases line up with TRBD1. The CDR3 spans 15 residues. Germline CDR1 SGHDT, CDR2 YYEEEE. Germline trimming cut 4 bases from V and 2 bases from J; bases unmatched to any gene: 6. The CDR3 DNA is TGTGCCAGCAGCGCGGACAGGGAATACACAGATACGCAGTATTTT. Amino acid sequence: CASSADREYTDTQYF. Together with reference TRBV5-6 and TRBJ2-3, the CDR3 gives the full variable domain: DAGVTQSPTHLIKTRGQQVTLRCSPKSGHDTVSWYQQALGQGPQFIFQYYEEEERQRGNFPDRFSGHQFPNYSSELNVNALLLGDSALYLCASSADREYTDTQYFGPGTRLTVL.

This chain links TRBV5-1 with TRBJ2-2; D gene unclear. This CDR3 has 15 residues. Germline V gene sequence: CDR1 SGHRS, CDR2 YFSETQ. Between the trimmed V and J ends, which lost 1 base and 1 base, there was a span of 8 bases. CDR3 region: CASSLIVGNTGELFF. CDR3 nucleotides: TGCGCCAGCAGCTTGATCGTCGGGAACACCGGGGAGCTGTTTTTT.

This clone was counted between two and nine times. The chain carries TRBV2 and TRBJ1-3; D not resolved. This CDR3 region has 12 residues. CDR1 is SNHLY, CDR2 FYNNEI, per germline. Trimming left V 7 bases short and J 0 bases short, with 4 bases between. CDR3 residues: CASNSSGNTIYF. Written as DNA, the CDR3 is TGTGCCAGCAACAGCTCTGGAAACACCATATATTTT.

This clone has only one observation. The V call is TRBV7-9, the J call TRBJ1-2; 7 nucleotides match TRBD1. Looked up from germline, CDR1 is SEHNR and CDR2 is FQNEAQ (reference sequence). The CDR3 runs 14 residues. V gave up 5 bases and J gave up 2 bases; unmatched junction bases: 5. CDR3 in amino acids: CASSHGQENYGYTF. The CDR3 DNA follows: TGTGCCAGCAGCCACGGACAGGAAAACTATGGCTACACCTTC.

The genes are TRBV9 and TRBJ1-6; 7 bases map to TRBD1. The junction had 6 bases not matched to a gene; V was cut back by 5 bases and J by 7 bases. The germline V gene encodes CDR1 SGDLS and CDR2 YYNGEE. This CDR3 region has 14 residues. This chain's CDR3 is CASRGQFENSPLHF. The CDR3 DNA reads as TGTGCCAGCAGGGGACAGTTTGAGAATTCACCCCTCCACTTT.

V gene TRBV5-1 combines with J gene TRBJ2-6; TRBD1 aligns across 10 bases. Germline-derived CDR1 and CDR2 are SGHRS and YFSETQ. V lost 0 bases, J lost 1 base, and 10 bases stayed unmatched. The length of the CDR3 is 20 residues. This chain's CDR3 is CASSLGTSGTGASGANVLTF. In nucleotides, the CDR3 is TGCGCCAGCAGCTTGGGGACCTCCGGGACAGGGGCGTCTGGGGCCAACGTCCTGACTTTC.

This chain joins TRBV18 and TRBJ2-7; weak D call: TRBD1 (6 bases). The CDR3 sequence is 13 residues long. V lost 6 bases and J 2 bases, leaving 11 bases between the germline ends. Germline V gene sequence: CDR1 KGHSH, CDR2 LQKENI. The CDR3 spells CASSPRQAYEQYV. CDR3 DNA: TGTGCCAGCTCGCCAAGACAGGCCTACGAGCAGTACGTC.

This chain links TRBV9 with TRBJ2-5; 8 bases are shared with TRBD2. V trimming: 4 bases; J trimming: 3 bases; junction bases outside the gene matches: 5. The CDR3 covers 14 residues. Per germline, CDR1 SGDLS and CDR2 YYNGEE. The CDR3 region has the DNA TGTGCCAGCAGCATGCGGGGGGCGGAAGAGACCCAGTACTTC. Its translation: CASSMRGAEETQYF. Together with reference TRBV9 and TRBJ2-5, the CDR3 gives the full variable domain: DSGVTQTPKHLITATGQRVTLRCSPRSGDLSVYWYQQSLDQGLQFLIQYYNGEERAKGNILERFSAQQFPDLHSELNLSSLELGDSALYFCASSMRGAEETQYFGPGTRLLVL.

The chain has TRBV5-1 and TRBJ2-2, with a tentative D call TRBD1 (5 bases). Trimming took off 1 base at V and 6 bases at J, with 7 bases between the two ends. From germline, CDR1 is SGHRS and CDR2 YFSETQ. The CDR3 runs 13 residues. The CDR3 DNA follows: TGCGCCAGCAGCTTGCCCAGGGCCGGGGAGCTGTTTTTT. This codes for CASSLPRAGELFF. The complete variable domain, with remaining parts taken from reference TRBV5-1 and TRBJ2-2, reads KAGVTQTPRYLIKTRGQQVTLSCSPISGHRSVSWYQQTPGQGLQFLFEYFSETQRNKGNFPGRFSGRQFSNSRSEMNVSTLELGDSALYLCASSLPRAGELFFGEGSRLTVL.